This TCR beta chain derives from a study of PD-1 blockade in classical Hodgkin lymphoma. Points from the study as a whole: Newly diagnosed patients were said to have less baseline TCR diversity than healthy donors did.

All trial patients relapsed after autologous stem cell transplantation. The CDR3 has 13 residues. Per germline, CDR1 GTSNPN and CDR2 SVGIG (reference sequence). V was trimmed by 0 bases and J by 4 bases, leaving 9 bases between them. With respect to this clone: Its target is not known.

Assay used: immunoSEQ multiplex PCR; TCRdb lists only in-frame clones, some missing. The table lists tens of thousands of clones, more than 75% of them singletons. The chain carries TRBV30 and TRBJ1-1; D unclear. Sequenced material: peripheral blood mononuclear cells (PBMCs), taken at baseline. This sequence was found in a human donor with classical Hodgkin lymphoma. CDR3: CAWSVLGGTEAFF. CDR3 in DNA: TGTGCCTGGAGTGTATTGGGTGGCACTGAAGCTTTCTTT.